The 26 T cell receptor beta chains below all came from one sample that was sequenced in a study of CD8 T cells in Susac syndrome. Random hexamers served to reverse transcribe roughly 0.45 to 1 ug RNA. TCRdb reprocessed the immunoSEQ multiplex PCR reads via MiXCR and lists one record per CDR3 protein. The sample has some 260,000 distinct CDR3 sequences; roughly 84% are singletons. Sequenced: CD8+ T cells from PBMCs. These receptors all stem from a human donor with multiple sclerosis.

This clonotype was seen just once. The chain has TRBV24-1 and TRBJ2-5; 10 bases map to TRBD1. Germline V CDR1 and CDR2: KGHDR, SFDVKD. The CDR3 covers 16 residues. V lost 3 bases and J lost 4; bases outside the gene matches: 7. The CDR3: CATSDARDRGRETQYF. CDR3 sequence (DNA): TGTGCCACCAGTGATGCCCGGGACAGGGGACGAGAGACCCAGTACTTC.

Worth noting for this clonotype: At one of its ends the junction is not consistent with the germline gene, which may arise from a read error. The chain couples TRBV5-1 to TRBJ2-1; no clear D gene. Germline CDR1 SGHRS, CDR2 YFSETQ. CDR3 length: 15 residues. CDR3 DNA: TGCGCCAGCAGCTTGGCGGTTGCAGCGTTCAATGAGCGGTTCTTC. Amino acid sequence: CASSLAVAAFNERFF.

This chain connects TRBV5-6 to TRBJ2-7; 14 nucleotides match TRBD2. V gave up 4 bases and J gave up 6 bases; unmatched junction bases: 6. From germline, CDR1 is SGHDT and CDR2 YYEEEE. This CDR3 spans 15 amino acids. The CDR3 coding sequence is TGTGCCAGCAGCCTAGGACTAGCGGGAGGTCGCGAGCAGTACTTC. Translating gives CASSLGLAGGREQYF. The complete variable domain, with remaining parts taken from reference TRBV5-6 and TRBJ2-7, reads DAGVTQSPTHLIKTRGQQVTLRCSPKSGHDTVSWYQQALGQGPQFIFQYYEEEERQRGNFPDRFSGHQFPNYSSELNVNALLLGDSALYLCASSLGLAGGREQYFGPGTRLTVT.

The chain couples TRBV27 to TRBJ2-2; no clear D. The CDR3 has 13 residues. V shed 8 bases and J shed 7 bases, with 14 bases lying between them. Germline CDR1 reads MNHEY; CDR2 reads SMNVEV (reference sequence). CDR3: CASQHPPRGELFF. The CDR3 region has the DNA TGTGCCAGCCAGCATCCCCCCCGCGGGGAGCTGTTTTTT.

This chain links TRBV10-3 with TRBJ2-7; TRBD2 matches 15 bases. The V segment lost 10 bases and the J segment 2 bases; nucleotides outside the gene matches: 9. From germline, CDR1 is ENHRY and CDR2 SYGVKD. The CDR3 loop spans 16 amino acids. CDR3 loop: CATQGLAGGSTYEQYF. CDR3 nucleotide sequence: TGTGCCACCCAGGGACTAGCGGGAGGTTCTACCTACGAGCAGTACTTC.

The chain recombines TRBV29-1 with TRBJ2-2; a possible D gene is TRBD2 (6 bases). The CDR3 covers 17 residues. The germline CDR1 and CDR2 sequences are SQVTM and ANQGSEA. V lost 4 bases, J lost 1 base, and 19 bases lay in between. The CDR3 sequence: CSVGRVAGSGNTGELFF. Here the CDR3 DNA reads TGCAGCGTTGGTAGGGTGGCGGGATCCGGGAACACCGGGGAGCTGTTTTTT.

This clonotype was found once. The V call is TRBV2, the J call TRBJ1-5; the D gene is possibly TRBD1 (5 bases). Germline V gene lookup returns CDR1 SNHLY and CDR2 FYNNEI. The CDR3 covers 14 residues. V was clipped by 3 bases and J by 5 bases, with 11 bases between them. The CDR3 region is CASSDFTRDQPQHF. The CDR3, as DNA: TGTGCCAGCAGTGATTTTACCAGGGATCAGCCCCAGCATTTT.

The J gene is TRBJ2-7, the V gene TRBV20-1, with TRBD2 matching 7 bases. The germline V gene has CDR1 DFQATT and CDR2 SNEGSKA (reference sequence). V was pared by 4 bases and J by 2 bases, with 8 bases of the junction left unmatched. The CDR3 loop spans 14 amino acids. In DNA form, the CDR3 reads TGCAGTGCTACGGCGGGAGAGGTTCCCTACGAGCAGTACTTC. Protein product: CSATAGEVPYEQYF.

The chain combines TRBV27 with TRBJ1-1; the D gene is possibly TRBD1 (6 bases). This CDR3 is 15 amino acids long. V was trimmed by 4 bases and J by 2 bases, leaving 14 bases between them. Germline assignment: CDR1 MNHEY and CDR2 SMNVEV (reference sequence). The CDR3 loop reads CASSSLTGTNTEAFF. The CDR3 DNA follows: TGTGCCAGCAGTTCACTGACAGGTACAAACACTGAAGCTTTCTTT.

This rearrangement joins TRBV29-1 to TRBJ2-3, with TRBD2 matching 7 bases. Germline CDR1 and CDR2: SQVTM and ANQGSEA. With V trimmed by 0 bases and J by 4 bases, 10 bases remained unmatched. The CDR3 consists of 16 residues. The CDR3 DNA reads TGCAGCGTTGAAGAACGGGGTAGCGGGCCCCCAGATACGCAGTATTTT. This codes for CSVEERGSGPPDTQYF.

J is TRBJ1-4 and V is TRBV7-8; 9 bases are shared with TRBD1. Unmatched junction bases numbered 11, after V lost 5 bases and J lost 7 bases. The CDR3 runs to 16 residues. Germline CDR1 and CDR2: SGHVS and FQNEAQ. CDR3 coding DNA: TGTGCCAGCAGCGGGGGGACAGGGTCGGTCCTTGAAAAACTGTTTTTT. Translating it yields CASSGGTGSVLEKLFF.

The chain joins TRBV5-6 to TRBJ2-4, with 13 bases aligning to TRBD2. V gave up 5 bases and J gave up 7 bases; unmatched junction bases: 6. In germline, CDR1 is SGHDT, CDR2 YYEEEE. This CDR3 has 15 amino acids. CDR3 nucleotides: TGTGCCAGCAGGTCACTAGCGGGAGGGGAGAACATTCAGTACTTC. Amino acid sequence: CASRSLAGGENIQYF.

The chain links TRBV7-9 to TRBJ2-7, with 10 bases that match TRBD1. The CDR3 contains 14 residues. Unmatched junction bases numbered 8, after V lost 5 bases and J lost 7 bases. CDR1 SEHNR and CDR2 FQNEAQ come from the germline V gene (reference sequence). CDR3 DNA sequence: TGTGCCAGCAGCCTCGGAGGGGGACAGGGGGAGCAGTACTTC. It is translated as CASSLGGGQGEQYF.

The rearrangement joins TRBV29-1 to TRBJ2-1; TRBD1 aligns across 7 bases. In germline, CDR1 is SQVTM, CDR2 ANQGSEA. The V gene end was trimmed by 2 bases and the J gene end by 6 bases; junction bases not matched to a gene: 1. The CDR3 loop spans 12 amino acids. The CDR3 DNA reads TGCAGCGTTGAACGGACAGGCAATGAGCAGTTCTTC. As protein: CSVERTGNEQFF.

The gene calls are TRBV6-1 and TRBJ2-2; D not resolved. V lost 8 bases and J 8 bases, leaving 6 bases between the germline ends. CDR1 and CDR2 (germline): MNHNS, SASEGT. The CDR3 length is 10 residues. The CDR3 protein is CASASGELFF. The DNA for the CDR3 is TGTGCCAGCGCGAGTGGGGAGCTGTTTTTT.

Only a few counts were recorded for this clonotype. The V call is TRBV29-1, the J call TRBJ1-1; 8 bases are a match to TRBD1. Germline V gives CDR1 SQVTM, CDR2 ANQGSEA. The V segment lost 6 bases and the J segment 3 bases; nucleotides outside the gene matches: 6. CDR3 size: 13 residues. The CDR3 sequence: CSVTGVWDTEAFF. Here the CDR3 DNA reads TGCAGCGTGACAGGGGTATGGGACACTGAAGCTTTCTTT.

The V and J genes are TRBV3-1 and TRBJ1-5; D remains ambiguous. CDR1 is LGHDT and CDR2 is YNNKEL in the germline V gene (reference sequence). V dropped 1 base and J dropped 2 bases, with 6 bases sitting between them. The CDR3 length is 14 residues. CDR3 DNA: TGTGCCAGCAGCCAAGGAGGAGGCAATCAGCCCCAGCATTTT. The encoded protein is CASSQGGGNQPQHF.

The chain employs TRBV13 and TRBJ1-1, with TRBD1 as a possible D gene (5 bases). The V and J ends lost 10 bases and 3 bases respectively, with 15 bases between them. Germline-derived CDR1 and CDR2 are PRHDT and FYEKMQ (reference sequence). The CDR3 has 13 amino acids. DNA for the CDR3: TGTGCCACCAGTTCGCGGGGGTACACTGAAGCTTTCTTT. Residues: CATSSRGYTEAFF.

The rearrangement joins TRBV29-1 to TRBJ2-1; 10 bases fit TRBD2. Germline V gene sequence: CDR1 SQVTM, CDR2 ANQGSEA. The CDR3 contains 15 residues. The trim removed 7 bases at V and 10 bases at J, leaving 16 bases unmatched. This chain's CDR3 is CSAGGTSGRAFEQFF. The CDR3 DNA follows: TGCAGCGCTGGGGGCACAAGCGGGAGGGCGTTCGAGCAGTTCTTC.

This chain's CDR3 is CASSVLDRVSTGELFF. The CDR3 coding sequence is TGTGCCAGCAGCGTGCTGGACAGGGTGAGCACCGGGGAGCTGTTTTTT. V gene TRBV27 combines with J gene TRBJ2-2, with TRBD1 matching 8 bases. Germline V gives CDR1 MNHEY, CDR2 SMNVEV (reference sequence). This CDR3 region has 16 residues. The V gene end was trimmed by 6 bases and the J gene end by 4 bases; junction bases not matched to a gene: 10.

This rearrangement joins TRBV27 to TRBJ2-7, with D possibly TRBD1 on 6 matching bases. This CDR3 region has 14 residues. Germline V gene lookup returns CDR1 MNHEY and CDR2 SMNVEV (reference sequence). V dropped 6 bases and J dropped 3 bases, with 15 bases sitting between them. For the CDR3, the DNA is TGTGCCAGCAGAATAACAGGGTTTAACTACGAGCAGTACTTC. Its protein product is CASRITGFNYEQYF.

This clonotype was seen only a few times. This chain uses TRBV9 with TRBJ2-7; D gene ambiguous. Trimming took 4 bases from V and 0 from J, leaving 14 bases between them. CDR1 and CDR2 from the germline V gene are SGDLS and YYNGEE. The CDR3 is 15 residues long. The CDR3 bases are TGTGCCAGCAGCCCCGGGCCCCTGAGCTCCTACGAGCAGTACTTC. Protein: CASSPGPLSSYEQYF.

This clonotype was observed a single time. At one of its ends the junction is not consistent with the germline gene, which may arise from a read error. The rearrangement uses TRBV6-1 and TRBJ2-7; 8 bases match TRBD2. Germline V gene sequence: CDR1 MNHNS, CDR2 SASEGT. The CDR3 has 17 amino acids. The CDR3 spells CASSQRGAGGLSDEQYF. The DNA of the CDR3 is TGTGCCAGCAGCCAACGAGGGGCGGGAGGTCTCTCCGACGAGCAGTACTTC.

The CDR3 bases are TGTGCCAGCAGCCCAAGCAGCTTGGGCGCGGGGAACACCGGGGAGCTGTTTTTT. Translating gives CASSPSSLGAGNTGELFF. The chain joins TRBV7-9 to TRBJ2-2; maybe TRBD2 (5 bases). The CDR3 runs to 18 residues. Germline V gene sequence: CDR1 SEHNR, CDR2 FQNEAQ (reference sequence). Trimming took off 5 bases at V and 1 base at J, with 20 bases between the two ends.

The chain employs TRBV4-2 and TRBJ2-5; 10 bases match TRBD2. CDR3 length: 19 amino acids. The ends lost 1 base at V and 5 bases at J; junction bases unmatched: 16. Germline V lookup: CDR1 LGHNA, CDR2 YNFKEQ. CDR3 residues: CASSQGPSGSLGAGETQYF. For the CDR3, the DNA is TGTGCCAGCAGCCAAGGGCCTAGCGGGAGTCTGGGGGCTGGTGAGACCCAGTACTTC.

V is TRBV4-1 and J is TRBJ1-2; tentatively, D is TRBD1 (5 bases). Trimming removed 0 bases at V and 8 bases at J, with 19 bases between. CDR1 MGHRA and CDR2 YSYEKL come from the germline V gene. CDR3 length equals 16 residues. The CDR3 protein is CASSQELPPGESGYTF. The DNA of the CDR3 is TGCGCCAGCAGCCAAGAACTACCCCCGGGGGAAAGCGGCTACACCTTC.